Each of the 5 T cell receptor beta chains below was sequenced from the same sample in a study of T cells in Graves' hyperthyroidism and ophthalmopathy. Regions amplified from RNA transcripts were the TCR beta CDR3 regions. The primer set for the first-round RT-PCR of the TCR CDR3 was HTBI. TCRdb re-derived calls from the multiplex PCR reads in MiXCR, one entry per CDR3 protein. The table lists hundreds of thousands of distinct CDR3 sequences, 45% of them singletons, with about 7.2% in the top ten. Input material: peripheral blood or thyroid tissue (not recorded which). The receptors shown here come from an adult man with Graves' disease, either hyperthyroidism or ophthalmopathy (not recorded which).

For this clonotype: This could be a read error, since a much larger clone is one nucleotide away. The chain is built from TRBV14 and TRBJ1-5; D gene uncertain. The CDR3 totals 13 residues. The germline V gene encodes CDR1 SGHDN and CDR2 FVKESK. V was pared by 4 bases and J by 3 bases, with 7 bases between. The CDR3 reads CASSPRANQPQHF. The CDR3 region has the DNA TGTGCCAGCAGCCCTAGGGCCAATCAGCCCCAGCATTTT. Full variable domain (remainder filled in from reference TRBV14 and TRBJ1-5): EAGVTQFPSHSVIEKGQTVTLRCDPISGHDNLYWYRRVMGKEIKFLLHFVKESKQDESGMPNNRFLAERTGGTYSTLKVQPAELEDSGVYFCASSPRANQPQHFGDGTRLSIL.

At least ten counts were recorded for this clonotype. This chain joins TRBV7-6 and TRBJ1-4; possible D gene TRBD1, 5 bases. The CDR3 has 15 residues. Germline CDR1 reads SGHVS; CDR2 reads FNYEAQ. The V and J ends lost 3 bases and 4 bases respectively, with 12 bases between them. The CDR3 DNA follows: TGTGCCAGCAGCTTGGGGCGCGGGCTTAATGAAAAACTGTTTTTT. Translation: CASSLGRGLNEKLFF.

This chain connects TRBV7-8 to TRBJ2-7; D is possibly TRBD1 (6 bases). Germline V lookup: CDR1 SGHVS, CDR2 FQNEAQ. This CDR3 is built from 14 residues. V was shortened by 5 bases and J by 7 bases, with 18 bases between the two germline ends. DNA for the CDR3: TGTGCCAGCAGCCTGACAGGAGCGGTGGAGGAGCAGTACTTC. Translating gives CASSLTGAVEEQYF.

Note on this clonotype: A much larger clone lies one base from this, so it may be a read error. This chain links TRBV7-3 with TRBJ1-5, with TRBD1 identical over 8 bases. After removal of 5 bases from V and 6 bases from J, the junction contained 9 bases not matched to a gene. The CDR3 has 15 amino acids. Germline V gives CDR1 SGHTA, CDR2 FQGTGA. CDR3 sequence: CASSPPGTGGQPQHF. The DNA of the CDR3 is TGTGCCAGCAGCCCCCCCGGGACAGGAGGTCAGCCCCAGCATTTT.

This clonotype was seen more than once but under ten times. This sequence joins TRBV7-9 and TRBJ2-2, with 8 bases that match TRBD1. The CDR3 sequence is 16 residues long. Germline lookup yields CDR1 SEHNR and CDR2 FQNEAQ (reference sequence). The trim removed 2 bases at V and 4 bases at J, leaving 6 bases unmatched. For the CDR3, the DNA is TGTGCCAGCAGCTTAAGGACAGGGCGGGCCACCGGGGAGCTGTTTTTT. This codes for CASSLRTGRATGELFF.